What follows describes a single T cell receptor (beta chain). The data are from a study of blood T cell repertoires in COVID-19. CDR1 and CDR2 from the germline V gene are SGHRS and YFSETQ. This CDR3 region has 19 residues. V dropped 7 bases and J dropped 1; count of bases not matched to a gene: 16. Data came from immunoSEQ multiplex PCR; TCRdb stores just in-frame clones and leaves some out. The table has around 310,000 clones, over 75% seen once. This chain uses TRBV5-1 with TRBJ2-3; TRBD2 aligns across 12 bases. This receptor was obtained from a woman in her twenties or thirties with COVID-19, enrolled during active disease. Specimen: peripheral blood. The CDR3 protein is CASSMAASGRVRGTDTQYF. CDR3 sequence (DNA): TGCGCCAGCTCGATGGCGGCTAGCGGGAGGGTACGGGGCACAGATACGCAGTATTTT.